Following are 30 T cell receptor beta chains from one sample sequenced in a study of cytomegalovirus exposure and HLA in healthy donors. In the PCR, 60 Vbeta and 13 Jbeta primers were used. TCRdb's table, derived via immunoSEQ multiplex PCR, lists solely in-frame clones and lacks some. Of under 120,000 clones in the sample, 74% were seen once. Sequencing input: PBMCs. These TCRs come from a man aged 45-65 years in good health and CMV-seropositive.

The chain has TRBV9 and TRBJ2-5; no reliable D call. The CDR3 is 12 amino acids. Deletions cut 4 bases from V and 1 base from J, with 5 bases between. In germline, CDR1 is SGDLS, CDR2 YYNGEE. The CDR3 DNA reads TGTGCCAGCAGCCTTTCCCAAGAGACCCAGTACTTC. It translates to CASSLSQETQYF. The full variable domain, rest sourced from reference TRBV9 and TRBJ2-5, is DSGVTQTPKHLITATGQRVTLRCSPRSGDLSVYWYQQSLDQGLQFLIQYYNGEERAKGNILERFSAQQFPDLHSELNLSSLELGDSALYFCASSLSQETQYFGPGTRLLVL.

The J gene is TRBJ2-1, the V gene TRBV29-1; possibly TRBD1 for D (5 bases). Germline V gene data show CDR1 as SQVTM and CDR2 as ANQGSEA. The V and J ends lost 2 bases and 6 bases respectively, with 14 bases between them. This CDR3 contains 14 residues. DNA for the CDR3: TGCAGCGTTGAATCAGGGAAAGTTCGCAATGAGCAGTTCTTC. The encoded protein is CSVESGKVRNEQFF.

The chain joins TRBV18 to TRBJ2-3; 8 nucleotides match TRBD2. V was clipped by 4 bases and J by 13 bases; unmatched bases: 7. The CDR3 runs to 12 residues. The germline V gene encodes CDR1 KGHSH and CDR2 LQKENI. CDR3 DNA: TGTGCCAGCTCACTTAGATCGGGAGGGAAGTATTTT. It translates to CASSLRSGGKYF. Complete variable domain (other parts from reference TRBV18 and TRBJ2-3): NAGVMQNPRHLVRRRGQEARLRCSPMKGHSHVYWYRQLPEEGLKFMVYLQKENIIDESGMPKERFSAEFPKEGPSILRIQQVVRGDSAAYFCASSLRSGGKYFGPGTRLTVL.

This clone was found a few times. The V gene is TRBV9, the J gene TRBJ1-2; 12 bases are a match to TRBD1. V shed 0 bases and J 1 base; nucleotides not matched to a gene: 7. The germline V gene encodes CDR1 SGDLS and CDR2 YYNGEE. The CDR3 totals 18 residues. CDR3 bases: TGTGCCAGCAGCGTAGCGGGACAGGGGGCGTCCCTTAACTATGGCTACACCTTC. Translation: CASSVAGQGASLNYGYTF.

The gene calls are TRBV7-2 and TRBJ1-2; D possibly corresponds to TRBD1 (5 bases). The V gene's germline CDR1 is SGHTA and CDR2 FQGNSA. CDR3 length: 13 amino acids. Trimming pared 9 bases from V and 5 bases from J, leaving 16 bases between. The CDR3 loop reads CASTWGSEYGYTF. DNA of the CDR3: TGTGCCAGTACCTGGGGCAGTGAGTATGGCTACACCTTC.

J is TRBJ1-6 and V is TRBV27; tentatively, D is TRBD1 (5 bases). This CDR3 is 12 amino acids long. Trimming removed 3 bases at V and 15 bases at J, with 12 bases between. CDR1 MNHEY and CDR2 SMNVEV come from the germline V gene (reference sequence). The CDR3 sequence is CASSFIRGYLHF. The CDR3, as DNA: TGTGCCAGCAGTTTCATTCGGGGGTACCTCCACTTT.

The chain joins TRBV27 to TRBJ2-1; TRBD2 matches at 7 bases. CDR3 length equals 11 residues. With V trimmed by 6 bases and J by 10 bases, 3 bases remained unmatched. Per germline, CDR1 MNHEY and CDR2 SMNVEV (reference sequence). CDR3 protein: CASSPGREQFF. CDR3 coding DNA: TGTGCCAGCAGCCCCGGGAGGGAGCAGTTCTTC.

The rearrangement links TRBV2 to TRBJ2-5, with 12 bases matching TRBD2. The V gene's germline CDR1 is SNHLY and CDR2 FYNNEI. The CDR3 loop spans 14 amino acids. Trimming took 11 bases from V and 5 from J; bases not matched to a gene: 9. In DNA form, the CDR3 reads TGTGCCTGCTTACTAGCGGGGGGTCAGGAGACCCAGTACTTC. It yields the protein CACLLAGGQETQYF.

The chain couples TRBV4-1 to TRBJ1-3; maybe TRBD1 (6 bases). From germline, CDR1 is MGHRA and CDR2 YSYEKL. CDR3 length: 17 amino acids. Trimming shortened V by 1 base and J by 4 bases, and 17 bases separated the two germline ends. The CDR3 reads CASSQVSGGAQGNTIYF. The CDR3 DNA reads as TGCGCCAGCAGCCAAGTTAGTGGGGGGGCGCAAGGAAACACCATATATTTT.

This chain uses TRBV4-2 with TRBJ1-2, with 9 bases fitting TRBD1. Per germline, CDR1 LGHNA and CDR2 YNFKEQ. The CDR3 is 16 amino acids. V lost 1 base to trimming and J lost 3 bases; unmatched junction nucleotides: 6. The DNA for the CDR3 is TGTGCCAGCAGCCAAGTGGGACAGGGCTTCGACTATGGCTACACCTTC. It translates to CASSQVGQGFDYGYTF.

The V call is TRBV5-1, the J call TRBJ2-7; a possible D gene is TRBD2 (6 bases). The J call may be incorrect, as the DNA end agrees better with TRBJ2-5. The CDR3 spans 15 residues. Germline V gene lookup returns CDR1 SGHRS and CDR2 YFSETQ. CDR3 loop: CASSPARRGWETQYF. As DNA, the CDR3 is TGCGCCAGCAGCCCCGCGAGACGGGGGTGGGAGACCCAGTACTTC.

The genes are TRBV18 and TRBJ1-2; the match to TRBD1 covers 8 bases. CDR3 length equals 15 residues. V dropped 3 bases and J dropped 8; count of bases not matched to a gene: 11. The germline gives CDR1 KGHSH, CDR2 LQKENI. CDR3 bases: TGTGCCAGCTCACCTCCAAGTCAGGGGGCGAGCGGCTACACCTTC. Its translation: CASSPPSQGASGYTF.

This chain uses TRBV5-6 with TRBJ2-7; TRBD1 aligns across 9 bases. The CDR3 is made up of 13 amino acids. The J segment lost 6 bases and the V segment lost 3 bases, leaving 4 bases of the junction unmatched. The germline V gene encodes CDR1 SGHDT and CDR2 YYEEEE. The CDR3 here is CASSWGTGIEQYF. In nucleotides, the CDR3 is TGTGCCAGCAGCTGGGGGACAGGGATCGAGCAGTACTTC.

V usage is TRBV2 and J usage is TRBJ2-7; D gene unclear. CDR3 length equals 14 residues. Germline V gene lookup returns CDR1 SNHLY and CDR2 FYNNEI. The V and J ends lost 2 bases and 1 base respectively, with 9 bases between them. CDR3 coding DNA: TGTGCCAGCAGTGAAAGTCAAACTTCCTACGAGCAGTACTTC. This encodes CASSESQTSYEQYF.

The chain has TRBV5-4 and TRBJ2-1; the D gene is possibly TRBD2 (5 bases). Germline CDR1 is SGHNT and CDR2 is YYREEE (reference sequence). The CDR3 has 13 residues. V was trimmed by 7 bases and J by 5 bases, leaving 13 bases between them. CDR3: CASERETNNEQFF. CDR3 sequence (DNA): TGTGCCAGCGAACGGGAAACGAACAATGAGCAGTTCTTC.

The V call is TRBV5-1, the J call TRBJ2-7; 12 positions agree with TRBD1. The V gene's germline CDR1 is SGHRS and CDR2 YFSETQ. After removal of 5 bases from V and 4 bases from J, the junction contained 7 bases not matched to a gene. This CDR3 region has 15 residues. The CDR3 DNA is TGCGCCAGCAGTACCGGGACAGGGGGCCGATACGAGCAGTACTTC. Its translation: CASSTGTGGRYEQYF.

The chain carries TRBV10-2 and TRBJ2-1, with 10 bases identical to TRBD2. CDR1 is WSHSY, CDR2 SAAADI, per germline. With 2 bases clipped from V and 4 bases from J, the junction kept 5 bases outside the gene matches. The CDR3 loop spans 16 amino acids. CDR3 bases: TGCGCCAGCAGTGAGACCAGCGGGGGGGGTTACAATGAGCAGTTCTTC. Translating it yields CASSETSGGGYNEQFF.

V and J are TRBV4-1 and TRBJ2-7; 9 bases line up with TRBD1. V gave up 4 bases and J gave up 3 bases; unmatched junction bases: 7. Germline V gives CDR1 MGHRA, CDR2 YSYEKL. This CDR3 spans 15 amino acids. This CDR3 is CASSRAGTGFYEQYF. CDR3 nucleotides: TGCGCCAGCAGCCGAGCGGGGACAGGGTTCTACGAGCAGTACTTC.

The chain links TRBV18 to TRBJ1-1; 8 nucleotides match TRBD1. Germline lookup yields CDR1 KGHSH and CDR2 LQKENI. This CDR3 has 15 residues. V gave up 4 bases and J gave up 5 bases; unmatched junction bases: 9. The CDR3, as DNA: TGTGCCAGCTCACTCACGGACAGGGTGGGGACTGAAGCTTTCTTT. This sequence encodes CASSLTDRVGTEAFF.

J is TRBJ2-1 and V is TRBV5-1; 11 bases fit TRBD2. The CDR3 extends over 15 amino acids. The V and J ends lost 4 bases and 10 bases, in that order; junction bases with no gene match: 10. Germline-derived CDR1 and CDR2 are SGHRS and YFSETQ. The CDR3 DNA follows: TGCGCCAGCAGCGGAACTAGCGGGAGAATGGGGGAGCAGTTCTTC. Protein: CASSGTSGRMGEQFF.

CDR3 residues: CASSLTPPGLAGGRDTQYF. CDR3 in DNA: TGTGCCAGTAGTCTTACCCCGCCGGGACTAGCGGGAGGCCGAGATACGCAGTATTTT. The chain couples TRBV19 to TRBJ2-3; 15 nucleotides line up with TRBD2. Unmatched junction bases numbered 14, after V lost 5 bases and J lost 5 bases. This CDR3 is built from 19 residues. Germline V gene sequence: CDR1 LNHDA, CDR2 SQIVND (reference sequence).

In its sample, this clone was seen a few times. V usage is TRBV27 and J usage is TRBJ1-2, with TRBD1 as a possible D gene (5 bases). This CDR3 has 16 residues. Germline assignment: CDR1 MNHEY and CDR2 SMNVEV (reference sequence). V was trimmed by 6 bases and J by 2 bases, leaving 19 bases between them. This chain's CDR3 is CASRGLRGTFNYGYTF. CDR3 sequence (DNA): TGTGCCAGCAGAGGCCTTCGCGGGACCTTCAACTATGGCTACACCTTC.

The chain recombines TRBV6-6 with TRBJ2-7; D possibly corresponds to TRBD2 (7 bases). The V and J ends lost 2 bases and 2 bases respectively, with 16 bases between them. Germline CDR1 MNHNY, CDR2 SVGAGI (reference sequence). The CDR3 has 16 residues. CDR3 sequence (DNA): TGTGCCAGCAGTTACCCTCCGGGGGGCCTTGCCTACGAGCAGTACTTC. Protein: CASSYPPGGLAYEQYF.

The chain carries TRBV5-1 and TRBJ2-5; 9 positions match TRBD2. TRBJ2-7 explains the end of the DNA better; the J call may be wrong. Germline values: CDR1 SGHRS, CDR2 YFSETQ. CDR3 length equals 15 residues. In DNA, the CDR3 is TGCGCCAGCAGCGCCGGAGTAGTAGCGGGAGTCGAGCAGTACTTC. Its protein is CASSAGVVAGVEQYF.

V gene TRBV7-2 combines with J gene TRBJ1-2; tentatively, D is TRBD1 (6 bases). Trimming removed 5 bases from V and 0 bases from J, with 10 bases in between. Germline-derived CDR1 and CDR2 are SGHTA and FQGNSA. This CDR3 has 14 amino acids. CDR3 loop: CASSNRQANYGYTF. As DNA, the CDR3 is TGTGCCAGCAGCAACCGACAGGCTAACTATGGCTACACCTTC. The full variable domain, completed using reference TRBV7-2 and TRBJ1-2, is GAGVSQSPSNKVTEKGKDVELRCDPISGHTALYWYRQSLGQGLEFLIYFQGNSAPDKSGLPSDRFSAERTGGSVSTLTIQRTQQEDSAVYLCASSNRQANYGYTFGSGTRLTVV.

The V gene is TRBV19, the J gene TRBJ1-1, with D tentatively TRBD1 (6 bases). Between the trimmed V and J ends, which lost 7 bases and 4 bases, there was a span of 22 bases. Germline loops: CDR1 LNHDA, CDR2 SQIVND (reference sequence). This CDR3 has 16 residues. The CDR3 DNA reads TGTGCCAGTATCGGGTCTTCAGGGGTTGAGGGCACTGAAGCTTTCTTT. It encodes CASIGSSGVEGTEAFF.

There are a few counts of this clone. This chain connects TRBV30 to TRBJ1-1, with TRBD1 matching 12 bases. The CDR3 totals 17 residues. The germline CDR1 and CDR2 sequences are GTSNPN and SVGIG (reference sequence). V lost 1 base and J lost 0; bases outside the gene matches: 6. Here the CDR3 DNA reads TGTGCCTGGAGTGACTACCGGGACAGGGGGCTGAACACTGAAGCTTTCTTT. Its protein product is CAWSDYRDRGLNTEAFF.

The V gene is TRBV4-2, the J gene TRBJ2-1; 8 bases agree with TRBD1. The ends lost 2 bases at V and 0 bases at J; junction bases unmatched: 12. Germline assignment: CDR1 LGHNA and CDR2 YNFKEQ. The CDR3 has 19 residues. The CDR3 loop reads CASSQKTGVSVSSYNEQFF. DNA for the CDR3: TGTGCCAGCAGCCAAAAGACAGGGGTGAGTGTTAGCTCCTACAATGAGCAGTTCTTC.

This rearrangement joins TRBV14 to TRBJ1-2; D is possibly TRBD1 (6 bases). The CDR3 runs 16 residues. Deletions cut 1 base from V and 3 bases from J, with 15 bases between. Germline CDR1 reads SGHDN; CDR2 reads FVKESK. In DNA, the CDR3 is TGTGCCAGCAGCCAAGTCTGGGGGGGCTACGACTATGGCTACACCTTC. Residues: CASSQVWGGYDYGYTF. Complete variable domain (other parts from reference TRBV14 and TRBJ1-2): EAGVTQFPSHSVIEKGQTVTLRCDPISGHDNLYWYRRVMGKEIKFLLHFVKESKQDESGMPNNRFLAERTGGTYSTLKVQPAELEDSGVYFCASSQVWGGYDYGYTFGSGTRLTVV.

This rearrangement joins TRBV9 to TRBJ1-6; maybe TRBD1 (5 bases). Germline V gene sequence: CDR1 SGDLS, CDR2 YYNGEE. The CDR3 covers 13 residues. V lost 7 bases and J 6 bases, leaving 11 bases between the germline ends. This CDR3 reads CASGDRSNSPLHF. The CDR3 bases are TGTGCCAGCGGCGACAGAAGTAATTCACCCCTCCACTTT.